Here is one T cell receptor (beta chain) with its context. Its antigen is not identified. The CDR3 runs to 15 residues. CDR1 is MDHEN, CDR2 SYDVKM, per germline. V gave up 5 bases and J gave up 3 bases, with 13 bases separating them. A constant-region primer served to make TCR beta cDNA from approximately 490 ng total RNA. Three nested multiplex PCR rounds of slightly modified ARM-PCR generated TCR beta libraries. Two initial PCR rounds of approximately 10 cycles each paired TRBV1-TRBV30 forward primers with a C-beta reverse primer. TCRdb redid the calling of the multiplex PCR reads with MiXCR, one entry per CDR3 protein. Of 100,000 to 150,000 distinct CDR3 sequences in the sample, around 64% are singletons; the top ten hold 7% to 10%. The source of the sample is a study of tumor-infiltrating lymphocytes in primary liver carcinoma. Study observations and caveats: Appearing in all five tumor regions was true of only about 7.5-25% of top clones.

The tissue used was unsorted bulk material of about 19-33 mg. RNA and DNA were co-extracted from it with the AllPrep DNA/RNA mini kit. Sequencing used liver tumor tissue from sampling region 3. Sample subset: tumor region T3, left-lateral pole. This rearrangement joins TRBV28 to TRBJ1-4; D is perhaps TRBD1 (6 bases). This clonotype originated in a woman between 55 and 75 years old with primary liver carcinoma and hepatitis B virus infection. The CDR3 sequence: CASSKQGGANEKLFF. The CDR3 DNA sequence: TGTGCCAGCAGTAAACAGGGTGGCGCTAATGAAAAACTGTTTTTT.